Listed below are T cell receptor beta chains from one sample, sequenced in a study of beta chain features in type 1 diabetes. Profiling relied on immunoSEQ multiplex PCR, and the TCRdb table lists in-frame clones only, not all of them. The sample carries 350,000 or so clones, around 19% recorded once. The sequenced sample was naive CD4+ T cells from blood. The receptors come from a woman younger than 30 in good health. The CDR3 runs from the conserved cysteine through the conserved F or W. Each record gives: J gene, clone size, D gene, V gene, CDR3 DNA, CDR3 protein. D genes are given only for firm matches. Some rows mark clone size as missing; the rest say once, few, many or name a class of expanded clone.

>TRBJ2-7|-|-|TRBV6-6
TGTGCCAGCAGTCTACTAGAGAGAGGAGGGGAGCAGTACTTC
CASSLLERGGEQYF
>TRBJ2-2|few|-|TRBV2
TGTGCCAGCAGGGGGACATCGAACACCGGGGAGCTGTTTTTT
CASRGTSNTGELFF
>TRBJ2-1|few|-|TRBV10-3
TGTGCCATCAGTGAGTCCAACGGAATACTATCCGAGCAGTTCTTC
CAISESNGILSEQFF
>TRBJ2-1|-|TRBD2|TRBV14
TGTGCCAGCAGCCACCCGGCGGGTCGGGCGGGAGAAGGCAATGAGCAGTTCTTC
CASSHPAGRAGEGNEQFF
>TRBJ2-7|-|TRBD2|TRBV7-3
TGTGCCAGCAGCTTAGGACACACTAGCGGGGAGGGCGAGCAGTACTTC
CASSLGHTSGEGEQYF
>TRBJ2-5|-|TRBD2|TRBV30
TGTGCCTGGAGGGGGGGACTAGATGAGACCCAGTACTTC
CAWRGGLDETQYF
>TRBJ1-6|few|TRBD1|TRBV5-6
TGTGCCAGCAGTCCTCCGGGACAGACGAATTCACCCCTCCACTTT
CASSPPGQTNSPLHF
>TRBJ1-4|few|-|TRBV7-9
TGTGCCAGCAGCCCAAGGGCAACAGGAAGGAATGAAAAACTGTTTTTT
CASSPRATGRNEKLFF
>TRBJ2-5|-|TRBD2|TRBV7-3
TGTGCCAGCAGCCTCCGACTAGCGGGGGGGCCGGAGACCCAGTACTTC
CASSLRLAGGPETQYF
>TRBJ2-3|-|-|TRBV4-1
TGCGCCAGCAGCCAAGTTCAGGGTACAGATACGCAGTATTTT
CASSQVQGTDTQYF
>TRBJ2-7|few|-|TRBV7-9
TGTGCCAGCAGCTTAGGGGCAGGGGAGCTCTACGAGCAGTACTTC
CASSLGAGELYEQYF